The rows below give T cell receptor beta chains drawn from one sample of a study of blood T cell repertoires in COVID-19. Profiling relied on immunoSEQ multiplex PCR, and the TCRdb table lists in-frame clones only, not all of them. The sample holds about 230,000 clones, approximately 83% seen once. Sequencing was done on a sample of peripheral blood. All receptors come from a woman in her thirties with COVID-19, enrolled during active disease. CDR3s include the opening cysteine and the closing phenylalanine or tryptophan. D genes are given only for firm matches. Expanded clones are given a class, and other clones once, few, many or no size at all.

TRBD1	NA	TRBV7-9	TRBJ1-2	CASSTDRGHGYTF	TGTGCCAGCAGCACTGACAGGGGTCATGGCTACACCTTC
TRBD1	once	TRBV3-1/TRBV3-2	TRBJ1-1	CASSLDRARTEAFF	TGTGCCAGCAGCCTGGACAGGGCCCGCACTGAAGCTTTCTTT
NA	NA	TRBV18	TRBJ1-2	CASSPSGDYGYTF	TGTGCCAGCTCACCCTCAGGGGACTATGGCTACACCTTC
NA	NA	TRBV3-1/TRBV3-2	TRBJ1-3	CASSQDHDGGSFSGNTIYF	TGTGCCAGCAGCCAAGATCATGACGGGGGAAGCTTTTCTGGAAACACCATATATTTT
TRBD1	NA	TRBV29-1	TRBJ2-7	CSVEDGQGYEQYF	TGCAGCGTTGAAGACGGACAGGGCTACGAGCAGTACTTC
TRBD1	NA	TRBV2	TRBJ2-3	CASSDTIPGQGLNTQYF	TGTGCCAGCAGCGACACTATTCCGGGACAGGGCCTAAATACGCAGTATTTT
NA	NA	TRBV10-3	TRBJ1-3	CAISEYQNLSGNTIYF	TGTGCCATCAGTGAGTACCAGAATCTCTCTGGAAACACCATATATTTT
NA	NA	TRBV20-1	TRBJ2-3	CSASVQTDTQYF	TGCAGTGCTAGTGTTCAAACAGATACGCAGTATTTT
NA	NA	TRBV27	TRBJ2-7	CASSLQGPNYEQYF	TGTGCCAGCAGTTTACAGGGGCCAAACTACGAGCAGTACTTC
TRBD1	NA	TRBV2	TRBJ2-1	CASTRDSSYNEQFF	TGTGCCAGCACCCGGGACAGCTCCTACAATGAGCAGTTCTTC
TRBD1	once	TRBV27	TRBJ2-7	CASSPVQGGREQYF	TGTGCCAGCAGTCCGGTACAGGGGGGTCGCGAGCAGTACTTC
TRBD1	NA	TRBV19	TRBJ2-7	CASSPGQDPSYEQYF	TGTGCCAGTAGCCCAGGACAGGACCCCTCCTACGAGCAGTACTTC
TRBD1	once	TRBV7-9	TRBJ2-3	CAITGQTGTDTQYF	TGTGCCATTACGGGACAGACGGGCACAGATACGCAGTATTTT
TRBD1	NA	TRBV5-5	TRBJ1-2	CASSWDSSYGYTF	TGTGCCAGCAGCTGGGACAGTTCGTATGGCTACACCTTC
NA	NA	TRBV19	TRBJ1-5	CASNRQAAYQPQHF	TGTGCCAGCAACCGACAGGCTGCGTATCAGCCCCAGCATTTT
NA	NA	TRBV2	TRBJ1-5	CASEGTFYSNQPQHF	TGTGCCAGCGAGGGCACTTTTTATAGCAATCAGCCCCAGCATTTT
NA	NA	TRBV18	TRBJ2-2	CASSQLTGNTGELFF	TGTGCCAGCTCCCAGTTGACAGGGAACACCGGGGAGCTGTTTTTT